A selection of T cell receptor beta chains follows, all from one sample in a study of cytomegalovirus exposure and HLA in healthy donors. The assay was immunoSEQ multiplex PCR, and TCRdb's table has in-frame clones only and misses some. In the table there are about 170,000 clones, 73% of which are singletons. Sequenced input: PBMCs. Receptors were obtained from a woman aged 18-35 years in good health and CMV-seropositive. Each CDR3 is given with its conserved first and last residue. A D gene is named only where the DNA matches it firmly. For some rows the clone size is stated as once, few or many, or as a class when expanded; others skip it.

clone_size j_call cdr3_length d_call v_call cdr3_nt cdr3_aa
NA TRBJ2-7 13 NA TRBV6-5 TGTGCCAGCAGAGGGGACACTTCCTACGAGCAGTACTTC CASRGDTSYEQYF
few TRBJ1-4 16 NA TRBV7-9 TGTGCCAGCACCTCCCGGGAGAGGACTGGGGGTGAAAAACTGTTTTTT CASTSRERTGGEKLFF
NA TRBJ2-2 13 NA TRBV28 TGTGCCAGCAGTTCTCCAGACACCGGGGAGCTGTTTTTT CASSSPDTGELFF
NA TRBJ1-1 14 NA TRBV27 TGTGCCAGCAGTTTGGCGGAAAGGAACACTGAAGCTTTCTTT CASSLAERNTEAFF
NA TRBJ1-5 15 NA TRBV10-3 TGTGCCATCAGAGGACAGCCCCAGAGCAATCAGCCCCAGCATTTT CAIRGQPQSNQPQHF
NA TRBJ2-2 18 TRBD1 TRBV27 TGTGCCAGCAGTAAGAGGACAGGGGAGGTGATTCGCGGCGGGGAGCTGTTTTTT CASSKRTGEVIRGGELFF
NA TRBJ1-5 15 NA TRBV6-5 TGTGCCAGCAGCCGGGGGAGGGGGAGCAATCAGCCCCAGCATTTT CASSRGRGSNQPQHF
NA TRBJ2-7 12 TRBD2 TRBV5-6 TGTGCCAGCAGCCATACGGGGGGCGAGCAGTACTTC CASSHTGGEQYF
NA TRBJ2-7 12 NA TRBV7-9 TGTTCCAGCAGGAGCGGATCCTACGAGCAGTACTTC CSSRSGSYEQYF
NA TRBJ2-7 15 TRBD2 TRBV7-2 TGTGCCAGCAGCGTAGGCGCTAGCGGGGGCTACGAGCAGTACTTC CASSVGASGGYEQYF
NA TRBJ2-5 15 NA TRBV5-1 TGCGCCAGCAGCCGCCGGGATTACGGAGGGGAGACCCAGTACTTC CASSRRDYGGETQYF
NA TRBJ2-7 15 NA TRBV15 TGTGCCACCAGCAGAGAACAGGGAATTTCCTACGAGCAGTACTTC CATSREQGISYEQYF
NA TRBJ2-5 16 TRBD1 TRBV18 TGTGCCAGCTCATCGGTAGGACAGGGGCGGCAAGAGACCCAGTACTTC CASSSVGQGRQETQYF
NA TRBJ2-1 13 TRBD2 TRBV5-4 TGTGCCAGCACCTCCCGGGGGGACAATGAGCAGTTCTTC CASTSRGDNEQFF
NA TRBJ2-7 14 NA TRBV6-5 TGTGCCAGCAGTTACTCTGTCCGATCCTACGAGCAGTACTTC CASSYSVRSYEQYF
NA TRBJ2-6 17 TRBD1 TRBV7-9 TGTGCCAGCAGCTTAGAACAGGGGAGCTCTGGGGCCAACGTCCTGACTTTC CASSLEQGSSGANVLTF
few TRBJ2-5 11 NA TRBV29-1 TGCAGCGGGACTCACGCGGAGACCCAGTACTTC CSGTHAETQYF
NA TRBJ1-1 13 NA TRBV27 TGTGCCAGCAGTCCACAGGGAGATACTGAAGCTTTCTTT CASSPQGDTEAFF
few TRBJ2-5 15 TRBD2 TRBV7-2 TGTGCCAGCAGCTTACGGCGCGGGGGAGAAGAGACCCAGTACTTC CASSLRRGGEETQYF
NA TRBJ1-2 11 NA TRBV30 TGTGCCTGGAGACAGTCCTATGGCTACACCTTC CAWRQSYGYTF
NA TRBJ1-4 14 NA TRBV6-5 TGTGCCAGCAGGCTCAGGGCTGGGGATGAAAAACTGTTTTTT CASRLRAGDEKLFF
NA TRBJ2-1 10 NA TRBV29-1 TGCAGCGTTGACGGGGATGAGCAGTTCTTC CSVDGDEQFF
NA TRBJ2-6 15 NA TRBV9 TGTGCCAGCAGCGTAGAAGGGGCTGGGGCCAACGTCCTGACTTTC CASSVEGAGANVLTF
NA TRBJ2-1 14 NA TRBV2 TGTGCCAGCATTGGTACGGGAACCCTCAATGAGCAGTTCTTC CASIGTGTLNEQFF
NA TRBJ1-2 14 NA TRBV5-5 TGTGCCAGCACCTTGGGGGGCAGCTACTATGGCTACACCTTC CASTLGGSYYGYTF
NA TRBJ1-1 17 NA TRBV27 TGTGCCAGCAGTTCCATCACGGCCACTGGGCTGAACACTGAAGCTTTCTTT CASSSITATGLNTEAFF
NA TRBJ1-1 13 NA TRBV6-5 TGTGCCAGCAGTTACATGGGGGGCACTGAAGCTTTCTTT CASSYMGGTEAFF
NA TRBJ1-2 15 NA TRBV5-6 TGTGCCAGCAGCTTGGTAGGGGCCACGGACTATGGCTACACCTTC CASSLVGATDYGYTF
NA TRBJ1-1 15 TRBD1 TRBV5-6 TGTGCCAGCAGCGGGAGAACAGGGGGGGACACTGAAGCTTTCTTT CASSGRTGGDTEAFF
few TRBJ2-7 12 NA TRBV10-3 TGTGCCATCAGCCTAGCTGGAAACGAGCAGTACTTC CAISLAGNEQYF
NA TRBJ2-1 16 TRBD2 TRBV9 TGTGCCAGCAGCCAGACTTCTAGCGGGGGGGACAATGAGCAGTTCTTC CASSQTSSGGDNEQFF
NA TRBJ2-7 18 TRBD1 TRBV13 TGTGCCAGCAGCCCCTTTGAGGACAGGGCTCCGGTCTCCTACGAGCAGTACTTC CASSPFEDRAPVSYEQYF
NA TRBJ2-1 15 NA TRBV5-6 TGTGCCAGCAGCTTTTCACAGAGTTCCTACAATGAGCAGTTCTTC CASSFSQSSYNEQFF
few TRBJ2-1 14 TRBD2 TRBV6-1 TGTGCCAGCAGGGGGGGGGTCGGAGCCAATGGGCAGTTCTTC CASRGGVGANGQFF
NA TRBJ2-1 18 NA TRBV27 TGTGCCAGCAGTTTATTCCCCCCTAGCGAGAGCTCCTACAATGAGCAGTTCTTC CASSLFPPSESSYNEQFF
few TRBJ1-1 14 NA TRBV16 TGTGCCAGCAGCCAATCTCATGTTAACACTGAAGCTTTCTTT CASSQSHVNTEAFF
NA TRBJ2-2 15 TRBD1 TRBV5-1 TGCGCCAGCAGCTTGTTAGAGGGGGCTGGCGGGGAGCTGTTTTTT CASSLLEGAGGELFF
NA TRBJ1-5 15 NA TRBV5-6 TGTGCCAGCAGCTCCCTCAGGGGTGGCAATCAGCCCCAGCATTTT CASSSLRGGNQPQHF
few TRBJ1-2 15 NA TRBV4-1 TGCGCCAGCGCCCTTTCGGTTCTCGACTACTATGGCTACACCTTC CASALSVLDYYGYTF
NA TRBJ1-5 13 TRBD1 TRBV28 TGTGCCAGCAGTGCAGGGGGCTATCAGCCCCAGCATTTT CASSAGGYQPQHF
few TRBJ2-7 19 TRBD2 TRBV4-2 TGTGCCAGCAGCCAAGATTCGGCTTCGGGCGGGGGGGCCGGCTACGAGCAGTACTTC CASSQDSASGGGAGYEQYF
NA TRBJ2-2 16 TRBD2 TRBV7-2 TGTGCCAGCAGCTTATACGGGGGGGCTATCCCCGGGGAGCTGTTTTTT CASSLYGGAIPGELFF
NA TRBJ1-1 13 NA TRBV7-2 TGTGCCAGCAGCTTAATGGGGGGACCTGAAGCTTTCTTT CASSLMGGPEAFF
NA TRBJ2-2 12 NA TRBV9 TGTGCCAGCAGCGTCGGGAGCGGGGAGCTGTTTTTT CASSVGSGELFF
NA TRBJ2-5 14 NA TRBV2 TGTGCCAGCAGTGCAGGGCACCGCCAAGAGACCCAGTACTTC CASSAGHRQETQYF
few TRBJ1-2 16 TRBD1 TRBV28 TGTGCCAGCAGGGGGGACAGGGAAGACAATAACTATGGCTACACCTTC CASRGDREDNNYGYTF
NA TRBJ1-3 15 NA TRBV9 TGTGCCAGCAGCGTAGCCGGGTTAGCTGGAAACACCATATATTTT CASSVAGLAGNTIYF
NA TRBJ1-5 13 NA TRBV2 TGTGCCAGCGGGACACAAAGCAATCAGCCCCAGCATTTT CASGTQSNQPQHF
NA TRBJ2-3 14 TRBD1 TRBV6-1 TGTGCCAGCGACAGGGGTAGCGGCACAGATACGCAGTATTTT CASDRGSGTDTQYF
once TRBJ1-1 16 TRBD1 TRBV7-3 TGTGCCAGCAGCTCAACCCACACAGGGGGTTTCTCTGAAGCTTTCTTT CASSSTHTGGFSEAFF
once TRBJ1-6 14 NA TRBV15 TGTGCCACCAGCAGAGTTCAGGGGAAATCACCCCTCCACTTT CATSRVQGKSPLHF
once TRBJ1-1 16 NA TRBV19 TGTGCCAGTAAGTTGATGAAATCCGGGGGATACACTGAAGCTTTCTTT CASKLMKSGGYTEAFF
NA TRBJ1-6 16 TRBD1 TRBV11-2 TGTGCCAGCAGCCTAGGTGGACAGGGGGATCATTCACCCCTCCACTTT CASSLGGQGDHSPLHF
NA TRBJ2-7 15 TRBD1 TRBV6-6 TGTGCCAGCAGTTCCATGGACAGGGTGGGCTACGAGCAGTACTTC CASSSMDRVGYEQYF
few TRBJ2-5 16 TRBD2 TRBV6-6 TGTGCCAGCAGTTCCCGGACTAGCGGGGGGGCCGAGACCCAGTACTTC CASSSRTSGGAETQYF
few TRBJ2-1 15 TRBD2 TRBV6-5 TGTGCCAGCAGTGGAAGCGGGGGGGCCGGCAATGAGCAGTTCTTC CASSGSGGAGNEQFF
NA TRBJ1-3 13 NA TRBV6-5 TGTGCCAGCAGCCGGGACACAGGAAACACCATATATTTT CASSRDTGNTIYF